Listed below are T cell receptor beta chains from one sample, sequenced in a study of human T cells and chemical hapten exposure. TCRdb fed the RACE reads into MiXCR, producing one record per CDR3 protein. The sample records tens of thousands of distinct CDR3 sequences, 11% being singletons. This material consisted of whole blood, taken in connection with sensitization to the hapten diphenylcyclopropenone (DPC). The source of these receptors is a woman in her forties with alopecia areata. Some clones in this sample may be carry-over from other donors' samples. The CDR3 runs from the conserved cysteine through the conserved F or W. A D gene is named only where the DNA matches it firmly. Some rows have no size entry. The others give once, few or many, or a class for an expanded clone.

j_gene: TRBJ1-1; v_gene: TRBV29-1; abundance: few; d_gene: NA; CDR3aa: CSVSAGQLEAFF; CDR3nt: TGCAGCGTGTCTGCTGGACAGCTTGAAGCTTTCTTT
j_gene: TRBJ1-4; v_gene: TRBV4-2; abundance: NA; d_gene: TRBD1; CDR3aa: CASSQDGWGQGNEKLFF; CDR3nt: TGTGCCAGCAGCCAAGATGGGTGGGGACAGGGGAATGAAAAACTGTTTTTT
j_gene: TRBJ1-1; v_gene: TRBV20-1; abundance: few; d_gene: TRBD1; CDR3aa: CSGSPGGYGNTEAFF; CDR3nt: TGCAGTGGTTCCCCAGGGGGCTACGGGAACACTGAAGCTTTCTTT
j_gene: TRBJ2-5; v_gene: TRBV6-4; abundance: NA; d_gene: NA; CDR3aa: CASSEGAGQETQYF; CDR3nt: TGTGCCAGCAGTGAAGGAGCCGGACAAGAGACCCAGTACTTC
j_gene: TRBJ1-5; v_gene: TRBV6-6; abundance: few; d_gene: NA; CDR3aa: CASTPSPETKNSNQPQHF; CDR3nt: TGTGCCAGCACCCCCTCCCCAGAGACAAAAAATAGCAATCAGCCCCAGCATTTT
j_gene: TRBJ2-1; v_gene: TRBV18; abundance: many; d_gene: TRBD2; CDR3aa: CASSPLGTGLASNEQFF; CDR3nt: TGTGCCAGCTCACCACTCGGAACGGGACTAGCATCCAATGAGCAGTTCTTC
j_gene: TRBJ2-1; v_gene: TRBV29-1; abundance: NA; d_gene: TRBD2; CDR3aa: CSVEPGLAKGNEQFF; CDR3nt: TGCAGCGTTGAACCGGGACTAGCGAAGGGCAATGAGCAGTTCTTC
j_gene: TRBJ2-2; v_gene: TRBV7-2; abundance: few; d_gene: TRBD2; CDR3aa: CASSLGHPSGNTGELFF; CDR3nt: TGTGCCAGCAGCTTAGGACACCCTAGCGGGAACACCGGGGAGCTGTTTTTT
j_gene: TRBJ1-6; v_gene: TRBV2; abundance: few; d_gene: TRBD1; CDR3aa: CASSEGDRGNSPLHF; CDR3nt: TGTGCCAGCAGTGAAGGGGACAGGGGTAATTCACCCCTCCACTTT
j_gene: TRBJ1-2; v_gene: TRBV6-5; abundance: NA; d_gene: NA; CDR3aa: CASSYGQVDGYTF; CDR3nt: TGTGCCAGCAGTTACGGGCAGGTGGATGGCTACACCTTC
j_gene: TRBJ2-7; v_gene: TRBV7-2; abundance: NA; d_gene: TRBD2; CDR3aa: CASSSGLAGFYEQYF; CDR3nt: TGTGCCAGCAGCTCAGGACTAGCGGGATTCTACGAGCAGTACTTC
j_gene: TRBJ2-1; v_gene: TRBV6-5; abundance: NA; d_gene: NA; CDR3aa: CASSYGRGGARRNEQFF; CDR3nt: TGTGCCAGCAGTTACGGCAGGGGGGGGGCGCGTCGCAATGAGCAGTTCTTC
j_gene: TRBJ2-2; v_gene: TRBV23-1; abundance: many; d_gene: NA; CDR3aa: CASSQFVTSGTPGSCFF; CDR3nt: NA
j_gene: TRBJ2-5; v_gene: TRBV29-1; abundance: few; d_gene: NA; CDR3aa: CSVGGRGGASNQETQYF; CDR3nt: TGCAGCGTTGGGGGCAGAGGGGGTGCGAGCAACCAAGAGACCCAGTACTTC
j_gene: TRBJ2-7; v_gene: TRBV28; abundance: NA; d_gene: TRBD2; CDR3aa: CASSPSGDLSYEQYF; CDR3nt: TGTGCCAGCAGCCCGAGCGGGGACCTCTCCTACGAGCAGTACTTC
j_gene: TRBJ2-3; v_gene: TRBV19; abundance: NA; d_gene: NA; CDR3aa: CASRTESTDTQYF; CDR3nt: TGTGCCAGTAGGACAGAGAGCACAGATACGCAGTATTTT
j_gene: TRBJ1-1; v_gene: TRBV28; abundance: many; d_gene: NA; CDR3aa: CASSRGMEAFF; CDR3nt: TGTGCCAGCAGTCGGGGGATGGAAGCTTTCTTT
j_gene: TRBJ2-7; v_gene: TRBV20-1; abundance: many; d_gene: TRBD1; CDR3aa: CSASGQGLAEQYF; CDR3nt: TGCAGTGCTAGCGGACAGGGGTTGGCCGAGCAGTACTTC
j_gene: TRBJ2-1; v_gene: TRBV29-1; abundance: NA; d_gene: TRBD2; CDR3aa: CSLSGRGNEQFF; CDR3nt: TGCAGCCTGAGCGGGAGGGGCAATGAGCAGTTCTTC
j_gene: TRBJ2-3; v_gene: TRBV30; abundance: NA; d_gene: TRBD1; CDR3aa: CVWSVEQGADTQYF; CDR3nt: TGTGTCTGGAGTGTGGAACAGGGGGCAGATACGCAGTATTTT
j_gene: TRBJ2-1; v_gene: TRBV29-1; abundance: NA; d_gene: NA; CDR3aa: CSVGGGWNNEQFF; CDR3nt: TGCAGCGTGGGAGGGGGCTGGAACAATGAGCAGTTCTTC
j_gene: TRBJ2-3; v_gene: TRBV2; abundance: NA; d_gene: TRBD2; CDR3aa: CASSALAGRIDTQYF; CDR3nt: TGTGCCAGCAGCGCACTAGCGGGGAGGATAGATACGCAGTATTTT
j_gene: TRBJ1-6; v_gene: TRBV5-6; abundance: many; d_gene: NA; CDR3aa: CASSPGHRTLNSPLHF; CDR3nt: TGTGCCAGCAGCCCGGGACACCGGACGCTTAATTCACCCCTCCACTTT
j_gene: TRBJ2-1; v_gene: TRBV18; abundance: few; d_gene: NA; CDR3aa: CASSPGDRSSYNEQFF; CDR3nt: TGTGCCAGCTCACCAGGGGACCGGAGCTCCTACAATGAGCAGTTCTTC
j_gene: TRBJ2-1; v_gene: TRBV11-2; abundance: many; d_gene: NA; CDR3aa: CASSSGLLNEQFF; CDR3nt: TGTGCCAGCAGCTCGGGACTCTTGAATGAGCAGTTCTTC
j_gene: TRBJ2-5; v_gene: TRBV7-3; abundance: NA; d_gene: TRBD1; CDR3aa: CASSLPEQGEETQYF; CDR3nt: TGTGCCAGCAGCTTACCCGAACAGGGGGAAGAGACCCAGTACTTC
j_gene: TRBJ2-2; v_gene: TRBV18; abundance: NA; d_gene: NA; CDR3aa: CASSSGLPRDGELFF; CDR3nt: TGTGCCAGCTCATCGGGACTGCCGAGGGACGGGGAGCTGTTTTTT
j_gene: TRBJ2-7; v_gene: TRBV7-3; abundance: NA; d_gene: TRBD2; CDR3aa: CASSLTGLAGSYEQYF; CDR3nt: TGTGCCAGCAGCTTAACGGGTCTAGCGGGGTCCTACGAGCAGTACTTC
j_gene: TRBJ1-5; v_gene: TRBV12-3/TRBV12-4; abundance: few; d_gene: NA; CDR3aa: CASSLTGDGNQPQHF; CDR3nt: TGTGCCAGCAGCCTGACGGGGGACGGCAATCAGCCCCAGCATTTT
j_gene: TRBJ2-5; v_gene: TRBV29-1; abundance: few; d_gene: NA; CDR3aa: CSVLFGRETQYF; CDR3nt: TGCAGCGTTCTGTTCGGTAGGGAGACCCAGTACTTC
j_gene: TRBJ1-5; v_gene: TRBV2; abundance: many; d_gene: NA; CDR3aa: CASSFSTTQPQHF; CDR3nt: TGTGCCAGCAGCTTTTCGACCACACAGCCCCAGCATTTT
j_gene: TRBJ2-7; v_gene: TRBV30; abundance: NA; d_gene: TRBD2; CDR3aa: CAWSQLAGVYEQYF; CDR3nt: TGTGCCTGGAGTCAACTAGCGGGGGTGTACGAGCAGTACTTC
j_gene: TRBJ1-2; v_gene: TRBV5-5; abundance: few; d_gene: TRBD1; CDR3aa: CASSTGTGPYGYTF; CDR3nt: TGTGCCAGCAGCACCGGGACAGGGCCGTATGGCTACACCTTC
j_gene: TRBJ2-3; v_gene: TRBV9; abundance: few; d_gene: TRBD2; CDR3aa: CASSVDPAGLVFDTQYF; CDR3nt: TGTGCCAGCAGCGTAGACCCAGCGGGATTAGTATTTGATACGCAGTATTTT
j_gene: TRBJ1-2; v_gene: TRBV19; abundance: many; d_gene: NA; CDR3aa: CASGEVGKYGYTF; CDR3nt: TGTGCCAGTGGAGAAGTGGGGAAGTATGGCTACACCTTC
j_gene: TRBJ2-7; v_gene: TRBV6-6; abundance: many; d_gene: NA; CDR3aa: CASSYSREQYF; CDR3nt: TGTGCCAGCAGTTACTCGCGGGAGCAGTACTTC
j_gene: TRBJ1-2; v_gene: TRBV7-9; abundance: NA; d_gene: TRBD1; CDR3aa: CASSEFRDRNYGYTF; CDR3nt: TGTGCCAGCAGCGAGTTCCGGGACAGAAACTATGGCTACACCTTC
j_gene: TRBJ2-1; v_gene: TRBV9; abundance: many; d_gene: NA; CDR3aa: CASSAPAHNEQFF; CDR3nt: TGTGCCAGCAGCGCGCCGGCCCACAATGAGCAGTTCTTC
j_gene: TRBJ1-1; v_gene: TRBV4-3; abundance: NA; d_gene: NA; CDR3aa: CASSQGARWSTEAFF; CDR3nt: TGCGCCAGCAGCCAGGGGGCGAGGTGGAGCACTGAAGCTTTCTTT
j_gene: TRBJ2-7; v_gene: TRBV29-1; abundance: few; d_gene: TRBD1; CDR3aa: CSVERGRGPEQYF; CDR3nt: TGCAGCGTTGAGCGCGGCAGGGGGCCCGAGCAGTACTTC
j_gene: TRBJ2-7; v_gene: TRBV7-8; abundance: many; d_gene: NA; CDR3aa: CASSLVGGTSAREQYF; CDR3nt: TGTGCCAGCAGCTTAGTTGGTGGGACTTCCGCTCGCGAGCAGTACTTC